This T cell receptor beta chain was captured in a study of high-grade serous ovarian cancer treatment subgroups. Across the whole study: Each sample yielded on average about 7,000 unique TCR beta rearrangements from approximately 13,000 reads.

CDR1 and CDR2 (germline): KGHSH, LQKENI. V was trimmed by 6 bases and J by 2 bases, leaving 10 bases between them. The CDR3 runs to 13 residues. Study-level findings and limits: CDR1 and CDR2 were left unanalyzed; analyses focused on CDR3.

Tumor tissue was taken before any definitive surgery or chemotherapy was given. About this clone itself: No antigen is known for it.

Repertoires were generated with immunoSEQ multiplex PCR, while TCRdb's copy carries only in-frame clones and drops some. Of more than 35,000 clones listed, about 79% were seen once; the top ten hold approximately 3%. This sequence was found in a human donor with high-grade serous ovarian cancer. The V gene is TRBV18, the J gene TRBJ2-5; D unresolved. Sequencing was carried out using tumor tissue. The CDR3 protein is CASSFNPQETQYF. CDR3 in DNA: TGTGCCAGCTCGTTTAATCCTCAAGAGACCCAGTACTTC.